Listed below are T cell receptor beta chains from one sample, sequenced in a study of shared clonotypes between healthy human individuals. Clones were read by immunoSEQ multiplex PCR, and TCRdb kept only the in-frame ones, dropping some. The data contain about 1.4 million clones, around 97% of them singletons. Sequenced material: naive CD4+ T cells sorted from blood. The receptors were sampled from a man aged 30-40 years in good health. Both conserved end residues are part of each CDR3. A D gene is named only where the DNA matches it firmly. Rows give clone size only sometimes, using once, few, many, or a class for an expanded clone.

CASSLAWAREFSNQPQHF,TGTGCCAGCAGCTTAGCGTGGGCTCGAGAGTTTAGCAATCAGCCCCAGCATTTT,.,.,TRBJ1-5,TRBV7-2
CSALGWIQYF,TGCAGTGCTCTGGGGTGGATTCAGTACTTC,.,.,TRBJ2-4,TRBV20-1
CASSLGGTGGYEQYF,TGCGCCAGCAGCTTGGGAGGGACAGGGGGCTACGAGCAGTACTTC,.,TRBD1,TRBJ2-7,TRBV5-1
CASSLPGRSYEQYF,TGCGCCAGCAGCTTGCCGGGCCGCTCCTACGAGCAGTACTTC,.,.,TRBJ2-7,TRBV5-1
CASSDEASSSEQYF,TGTGCCAGCAGTGACGAGGCCTCCTCTTCCGAGCAGTACTTC,.,.,TRBJ2-7,TRBV6-4
CASSLQGTNVYGYTF,TGTGCCAGCAGCTTACAGGGGACCAATGTCTATGGCTACACCTTC,few,.,TRBJ1-2,TRBV7-8
CASSPGSGRSNQPQHF,TGTGCCAGCAGCCCCGGCAGTGGGAGGAGCAATCAGCCCCAGCATTTT,once,.,TRBJ1-5,TRBV7-9
CASSYSGHEQYF,TGTGCCAGCAGTTACTCAGGGCACGAGCAGTACTTC,.,.,TRBJ2-7,TRBV6-5
CAISEWGGKVNQPQHF,TGTGCCATCAGTGAGTGGGGGGGTAAGGTCAATCAGCCCCAGCATTTT,.,.,TRBJ1-5,TRBV10-3
CASSSLQGGVYNEQFF,TGTGCCAGCAGTTCCCTACAGGGCGGGGTTTACAATGAGCAGTTCTTC,.,.,TRBJ2-1,TRBV6-5
CASSLQGSHFYEQYF,TGTGCCAGCAGCCTACAGGGGAGCCATTTTTACGAGCAGTACTTC,.,TRBD1,TRBJ2-7,TRBV5-6
CSGDSLRETQYF,TGCAGCGGTGACAGCCTCCGGGAGACCCAGTACTTC,.,.,TRBJ2-5,TRBV29-1
CASSEVGYLNTEAFF,TGTGCCAGCAGTGAAGTGGGATATTTGAACACTGAAGCTTTCTTT,.,.,TRBJ1-1,TRBV6-1
CASSVVISGRASTF,TGTGCCAGCAGCGTAGTGATCTCAGGCAGGGCATCCACCTTC,.,.,TRBJ1-2,TRBV9
CASSFPGQTYPQHF,TGTGCCAGCAGTTTTCCCGGACAGACGTATCCCCAGCATTTT,once,.,TRBJ1-5,TRBV28
CASRLGGDLEAFF,TGTGCCAGCAGGCTGGGGGGGGACCTAGAAGCTTTCTTT,.,.,TRBJ1-1,TRBV6-6
CASRVDSGRAGGETQYF,TGTGCCAGCAGAGTCGATAGCGGGAGGGCGGGTGGAGAGACCCAGTACTTC,.,TRBD2,TRBJ2-5,TRBV7-2
CASSPTRTLTYEQYF,TGTGCCAGCAGCCCAACCAGGACACTTACCTACGAGCAGTACTTC,.,.,TRBJ2-7,TRBV7-3
CATRLDRVTVTEAFF,TGTGCCACCAGACTTGACAGGGTGACTGTCACTGAAGCTTTCTTT,.,TRBD1,TRBJ1-1,TRBV15
CASSSGLRGPHGYTF,TGCGCCAGCAGCTCCGGGTTGCGTGGACCCCATGGCTACACCTTC,.,.,TRBJ1-2,TRBV5-1
CASSSLGGSSNEQFF,TGCGCCAGCAGCTCGCTTGGCGGGAGCAGCAATGAGCAGTTCTTC,.,TRBD2,TRBJ2-1,TRBV5-1
CASSLGSTSGNNEQFF,TGTGCCAGCAGCTTAGGGTCGACTAGCGGCAACAATGAGCAGTTCTTC,.,TRBD2,TRBJ2-1,TRBV11-2
CASSSTGETQYF,TGCGCCAGCAGCTCGACAGGGGAGACCCAGTACTTC,.,TRBD1,TRBJ2-5,TRBV5-1